The 14 T cell receptor beta chains below all came from one sample that was sequenced in a study of blood T cell repertoires in COVID-19. Assay used: immunoSEQ multiplex PCR; TCRdb lists only in-frame clones, some missing. In the table there are about 280,000 clones, almost 90% of which are singletons. Sequencing was done on a sample of PBMCs or T cells enriched from blood (not recorded which). The origin of the receptors is a woman younger than 30 with acute COVID-19.

This rearrangement joins TRBV5-4 to TRBJ2-7, with 13 bases lining up with TRBD2. CDR3 length: 14 residues. The germline V gene has CDR1 SGHNT and CDR2 YYREEE (reference sequence). J lost 5 bases, V lost 4 bases, and 3 bases had no gene match. The CDR3 loop is CASSLGTSGNEQYF. CDR3 sequence (DNA): TGTGCCAGCAGCCTCGGGACTAGCGGGAACGAGCAGTACTTC. The full variable domain, its missing parts supplied by reference TRBV5-4 and TRBJ2-7, is ETGVTQSPTHLIKTRGQQVTLRCSSQSGHNTVSWYQQALGQGPQFIFQYYREEENGRGNFPPRFSGLQFPNYSSELNVNALELDDSALYLCASSLGTSGNEQYFGPGTRLTVT.

This clone was detected only once. The chain links TRBV5-6 to TRBJ2-1, with 10 bases aligning to TRBD1. The CDR3 loop spans 16 amino acids. V lost 4 bases to trimming and J lost 4 bases; unmatched junction nucleotides: 8. Germline CDR1 reads SGHDT; CDR2 reads YYEEEE. The CDR3 here is CASSASGTGVYNEQFF. DNA of the CDR3: TGTGCCAGCAGCGCGTCCGGGACAGGGGTTTACAATGAGCAGTTCTTC.

The chain recombines TRBV27 with TRBJ2-3; D might be TRBD1 (6 bases). CDR1 and CDR2 from the germline V gene are MNHEY and SMNVEV (reference sequence). This CDR3 is 15 amino acids long. V lost 6 bases and J lost 2, with 15 bases in between. CDR3 region: CASSLGQLYTDTQYF. The CDR3 bases are TGTGCCAGCAGCCTCGGACAGCTCTACACAGATACGCAGTATTTT.

The rearrangement joins TRBV24-1 to TRBJ2-3; perhaps TRBD2 as D (7 bases). Germline-derived CDR1 and CDR2 are KGHDR and SFDVKD. Trimming removed 12 bases from V and 0 bases from J, with 15 bases in between. This CDR3 has 14 amino acids. CDR3 coding DNA: TGTGCCCGACAGGCTAGCGGAAGCACAGATACGCAGTATTTT. It is translated as CARQASGSTDTQYF.

The gene calls are TRBV14 and TRBJ2-7; D perhaps matches TRBD1 (6 bases). Germline V CDR1 and CDR2: SGHDN, FVKESK. Trimming cost V 4 bases and J 4 bases, with 8 bases left between them. The CDR3 has 12 residues. CDR3 amino acids: CASSPDRYEQYF. The CDR3 nucleotides are TGTGCCAGCAGCCCCGACAGGTACGAGCAGTACTTC.

The chain links TRBV24-1 to TRBJ2-5, with a possible D match to TRBD1 (5 bases). There are 15 residues in the CDR3. Trimming took off 2 bases at V and 3 bases at J, with 12 bases between the two ends. Germline V CDR1 and CDR2: KGHDR, SFDVKD. This CDR3 reads CATSDSTVREETQYF. As DNA, the CDR3 is TGTGCCACCAGTGATTCGACCGTCAGGGAAGAGACCCAGTACTTC.

This clone has only a few counts. The rearrangement uses TRBV4-2 and TRBJ2-6; perhaps TRBD1 as D (5 bases). V was cut by 6 bases and J by 0 bases, with 9 bases left in between. The CDR3 has 15 residues. Germline V gene data show CDR1 as LGHNA and CDR2 as YNFKEQ. Here the CDR3 DNA reads TGTGCCAGCAGTTTACAGGTCTCTGGGGCCAACGTCCTGACTTTC. Translation: CASSLQVSGANVLTF.

The chain employs TRBV12-3 or TRBV12-4 and TRBJ2-5, with D possibly TRBD2 on 5 matching bases. Trimming removed 3 bases at V and 5 bases at J, with 10 bases between. This CDR3 contains 13 residues. This chain's CDR3 is CASSFRRGETQYF. For the CDR3, the DNA is TGTGCCAGCAGTTTCCGCCGAGGGGAGACCCAGTACTTC.

The chain employs TRBV4-3 and TRBJ2-1; 9 nucleotides line up with TRBD1. Germline CDR1 LGHNA, CDR2 YSLEER. V gave up 6 bases and J gave up 4 bases; unmatched junction bases: 10. The CDR3 loop spans 16 amino acids. This chain's CDR3 is CASSASGTGLYNEQFF. DNA of the CDR3: TGCGCCAGCAGTGCCTCCGGGACAGGGTTATACAATGAGCAGTTCTTC.

The chain employs TRBV7-8 and TRBJ2-1, with TRBD1 matching 7 bases. Germline V CDR1 and CDR2: SGHVS, FQNEAQ. The CDR3 extends over 14 amino acids. V shed 2 bases, J shed 13 bases, and the junction held 11 bases outside the gene matches. CDR3 nucleotide sequence: TGTGCCAGCAGCTTAATTTTCTGGACAGGCCCTCAGTTCTTC. This encodes CASSLIFWTGPQFF.

Remarks on this clone: Sequence at one end of the junction differs from germline and may be a read error. The CDR3 loop reads CASSALGTWALLWF. Written as DNA, the CDR3 is TGTGCCAGCAGTGCCTTAGGAACATGGGCCCTCCTCTGGTTC. V and J are TRBV28 and TRBJ1-4, with D hard to call. The CDR3 length is 14 residues. CDR1 is MDHEN, CDR2 SYDVKM, per germline.

DNA for the CDR3: TGTGCCAGCAGTTACGGAGCTAGCGGGAGGAGGAATGAGCAGTTCTTC. It is translated as CASSYGASGRRNEQFF. The chain uses TRBV6-2 or TRBV6-3 and TRBJ2-1; 11 bases are a match to TRBD2. Germline CDR1 is MNHEY and CDR2 is SVGEGT. There are 16 residues in the CDR3. V dropped 2 bases and J dropped 7; count of bases not matched to a gene: 7.

The chain is built from TRBV10-3 and TRBJ1-6; D may be TRBD1 (6 bases). In germline, CDR1 is ENHRY, CDR2 SYGVKD. Trimming pared 3 bases from V and 3 bases from J, leaving 12 bases between. The CDR3 spans 16 residues. The chain's CDR3 is CAISDRGAGYNSPLHF. The CDR3 DNA sequence: TGTGCCATCAGTGACCGGGGGGCGGGCTATAATTCACCCCTCCACTTT.

Turning to this clone: The same CDR3 is also encoded by other DNA sequences in this sample. The rearrangement links TRBV18 to TRBJ1-1, with a possible D match to TRBD1 (6 bases). The CDR3 spans 12 residues. Germline assignment: CDR1 KGHSH and CDR2 LQKENI. Trimming removed 6 bases from V and 7 bases from J, with 12 bases in between. The CDR3, as DNA: TGTGCCAGCTCGCCGACAGGACTTGAAGCTTTCTTT. As protein: CASSPTGLEAFF.